The T cell receptor (beta chain) under discussion was sequenced for a study of T cell repertoires in cytomegalovirus infection. Trimming removed 4 bases from V and 3 bases from J, with 13 bases in between. This CDR3 has 14 amino acids. Germline V CDR1 and CDR2: SGHDT, YYEEEE. TCRdb passed the reads through MiXCR, listing each CDR3 protein once. The repertoire holds 250,000 or so distinct CDR3 sequences, with about 18% as singletons. The sequence derives from a human donor in good health (CMV status not recorded). Some clones in this sample may be carry-over from other donors' samples. The sequenced sample consisted of CD8+ T cells from PBMCs. The chain employs TRBV5-6 and TRBJ1-1; D ambiguous. CDR3 sequence (DNA): TGTGCCAGCAGCGACCGGGATTACTACACTGAAGCTTTCTTT. Protein sequence: CASSDRDYYTEAFF.